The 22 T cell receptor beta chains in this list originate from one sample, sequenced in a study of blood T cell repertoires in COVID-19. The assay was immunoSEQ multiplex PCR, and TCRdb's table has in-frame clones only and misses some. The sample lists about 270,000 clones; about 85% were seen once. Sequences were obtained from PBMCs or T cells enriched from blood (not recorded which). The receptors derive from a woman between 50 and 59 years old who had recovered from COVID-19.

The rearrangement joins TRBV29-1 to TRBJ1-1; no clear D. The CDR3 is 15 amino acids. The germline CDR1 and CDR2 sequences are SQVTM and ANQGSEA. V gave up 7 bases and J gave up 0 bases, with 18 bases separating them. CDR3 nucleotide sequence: TGCAGCGGCACTATGGCGCTATGGATGAACACTGAAGCTTTCTTT. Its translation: CSGTMALWMNTEAFF.

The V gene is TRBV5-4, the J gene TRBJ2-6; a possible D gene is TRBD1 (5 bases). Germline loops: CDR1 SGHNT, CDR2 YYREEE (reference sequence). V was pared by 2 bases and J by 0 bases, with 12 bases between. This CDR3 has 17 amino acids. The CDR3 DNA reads TGTGCCAGCAGCTTTAGGACACCTGGCTCTGGGGCCAACGTCCTGACTTTC. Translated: CASSFRTPGSGANVLTF.

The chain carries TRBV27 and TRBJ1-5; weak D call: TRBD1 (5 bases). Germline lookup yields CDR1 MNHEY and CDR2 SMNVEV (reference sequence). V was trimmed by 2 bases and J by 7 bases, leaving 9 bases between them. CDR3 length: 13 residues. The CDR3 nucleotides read TGTGCCAGCAGTTTAGGGGCCCGGCAGCCCCAGCATTTT. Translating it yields CASSLGARQPQHF.

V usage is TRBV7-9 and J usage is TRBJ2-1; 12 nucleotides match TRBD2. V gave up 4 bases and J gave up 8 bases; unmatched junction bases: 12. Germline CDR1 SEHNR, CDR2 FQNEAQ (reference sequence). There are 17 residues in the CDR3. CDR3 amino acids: CASSSPASGRAIDEQFF. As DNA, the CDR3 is TGTGCCAGCAGCTCCCCGGCTAGCGGGAGGGCAATAGATGAGCAGTTCTTC. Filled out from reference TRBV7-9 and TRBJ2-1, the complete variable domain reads DTGVSQNPRHKITKRGQNVTFRCDPISEHNRLYWYRQTLGQGPEFLTYFQNEAQLEKSRLLSDRFSAERPKGSFSTLEIQRTEQGDSAMYLCASSSPASGRAIDEQFFGPGTRLTVL.

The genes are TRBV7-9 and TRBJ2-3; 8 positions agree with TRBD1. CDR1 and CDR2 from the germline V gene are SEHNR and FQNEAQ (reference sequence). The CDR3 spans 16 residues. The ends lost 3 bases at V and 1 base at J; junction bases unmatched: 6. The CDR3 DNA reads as TGTGCCAGCAGCTTCAGGGGGCGCGTCGGCACAGATACGCAGTATTTT. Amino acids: CASSFRGRVGTDTQYF.

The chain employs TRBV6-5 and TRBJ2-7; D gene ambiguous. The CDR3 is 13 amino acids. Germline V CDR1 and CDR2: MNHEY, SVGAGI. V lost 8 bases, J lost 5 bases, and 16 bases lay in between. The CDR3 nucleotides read TGTGCCAGCCGAGGTAGGAGTGGCGACGAGCAGTACTTC. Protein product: CASRGRSGDEQYF.

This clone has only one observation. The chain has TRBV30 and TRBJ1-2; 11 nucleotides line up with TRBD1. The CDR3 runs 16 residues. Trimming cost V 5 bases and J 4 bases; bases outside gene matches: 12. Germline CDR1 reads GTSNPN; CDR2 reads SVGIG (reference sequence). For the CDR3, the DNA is TGTGCCTGGTCGGTGGACAGGGGGCGAAGTGTCTATGGCTACACCTTC. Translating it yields CAWSVDRGRSVYGYTF.

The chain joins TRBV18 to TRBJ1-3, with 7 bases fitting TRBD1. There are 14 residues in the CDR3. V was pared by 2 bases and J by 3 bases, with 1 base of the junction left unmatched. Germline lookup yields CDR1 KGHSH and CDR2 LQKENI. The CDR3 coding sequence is TGTGCCAGCTCACCAGGGACAGTTGGAAACACCATATATTTT. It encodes CASSPGTVGNTIYF. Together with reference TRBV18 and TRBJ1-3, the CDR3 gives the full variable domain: NAGVMQNPRHLVRRRGQEARLRCSPMKGHSHVYWYRQLPEEGLKFMVYLQKENIIDESGMPKERFSAEFPKEGPSILRIQQVVRGDSAAYFCASSPGTVGNTIYFGEGSWLTVV.

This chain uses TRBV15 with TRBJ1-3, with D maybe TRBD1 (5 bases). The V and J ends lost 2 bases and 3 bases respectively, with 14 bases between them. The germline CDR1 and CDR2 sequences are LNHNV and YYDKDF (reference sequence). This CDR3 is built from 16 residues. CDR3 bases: TGTGCCACCAGCAGACCAGGGACTGCGGGTGGAAACACCATATATTTT. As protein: CATSRPGTAGGNTIYF.

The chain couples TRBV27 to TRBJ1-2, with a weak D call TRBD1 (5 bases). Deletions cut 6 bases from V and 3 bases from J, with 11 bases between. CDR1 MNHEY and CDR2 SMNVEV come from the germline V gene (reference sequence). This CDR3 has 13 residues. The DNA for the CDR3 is TGTGCCAGCAGCCCAGGACACTACTATGGCTACACCTTC. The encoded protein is CASSPGHYYGYTF.

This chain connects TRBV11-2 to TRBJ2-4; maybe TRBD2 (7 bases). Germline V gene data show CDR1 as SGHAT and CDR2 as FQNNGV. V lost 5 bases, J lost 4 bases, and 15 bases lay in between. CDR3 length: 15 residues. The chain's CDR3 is CASSPRGGMKNIQYF. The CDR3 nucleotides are TGTGCCAGCAGCCCCAGGGGAGGGATGAAAAACATTCAGTACTTC.

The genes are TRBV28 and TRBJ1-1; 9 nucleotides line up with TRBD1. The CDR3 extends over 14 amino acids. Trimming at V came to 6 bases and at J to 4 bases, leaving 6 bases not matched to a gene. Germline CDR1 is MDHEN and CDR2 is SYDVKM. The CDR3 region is CASRLGTGRTEAFF. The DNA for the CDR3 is TGTGCCAGCAGACTCGGGACAGGGCGCACTGAAGCTTTCTTT.

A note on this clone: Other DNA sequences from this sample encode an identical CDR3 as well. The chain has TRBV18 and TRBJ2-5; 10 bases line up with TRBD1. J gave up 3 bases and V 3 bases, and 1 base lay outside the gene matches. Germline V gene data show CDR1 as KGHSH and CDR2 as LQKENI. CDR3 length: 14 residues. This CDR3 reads CASSPGTGEETQYF. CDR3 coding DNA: TGTGCCAGCTCACCCGGGACAGGGGAAGAGACCCAGTACTTC.

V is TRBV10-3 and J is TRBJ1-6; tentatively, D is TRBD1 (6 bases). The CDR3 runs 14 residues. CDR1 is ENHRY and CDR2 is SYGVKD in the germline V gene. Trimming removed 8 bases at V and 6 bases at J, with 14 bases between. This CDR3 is CAIGAGGPNSPLHF. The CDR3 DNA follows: TGTGCCATCGGCGCCGGGGGGCCTAATTCACCCCTCCACTTT.

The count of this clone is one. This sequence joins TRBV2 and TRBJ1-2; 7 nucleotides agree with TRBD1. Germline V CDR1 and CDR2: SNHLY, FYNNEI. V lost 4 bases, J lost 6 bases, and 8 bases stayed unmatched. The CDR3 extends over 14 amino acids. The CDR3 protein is CASSAGQVVDGYTF. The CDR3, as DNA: TGTGCCAGCAGTGCCGGACAGGTGGTAGATGGCTACACCTTC.

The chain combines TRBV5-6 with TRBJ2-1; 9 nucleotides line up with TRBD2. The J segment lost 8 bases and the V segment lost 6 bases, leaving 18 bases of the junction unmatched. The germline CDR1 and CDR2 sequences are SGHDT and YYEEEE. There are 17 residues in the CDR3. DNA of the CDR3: TGTGCCAGCATTTCCCTGCTGGGACTAGCTTTTTCCCATGAGCAGTTCTTC. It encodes CASISLLGLAFSHEQFF.

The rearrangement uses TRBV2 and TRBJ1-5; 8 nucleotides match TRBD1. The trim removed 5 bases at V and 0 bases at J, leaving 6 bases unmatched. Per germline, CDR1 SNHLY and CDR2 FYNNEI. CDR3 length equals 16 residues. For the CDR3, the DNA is TGTGCCAGCAGTAGGACAGGGCTGATTAGCAATCAGCCCCAGCATTTT. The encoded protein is CASSRTGLISNQPQHF. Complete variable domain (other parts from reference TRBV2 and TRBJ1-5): EPEVTQTPSHQVTQMGQEVILRCVPISNHLYFYWYRQILGQKVEFLVSFYNNEISEKSEIFDDQFSVERPDGSNFTLKIRSTKLEDSAMYFCASSRTGLISNQPQHFGDGTRLSIL.

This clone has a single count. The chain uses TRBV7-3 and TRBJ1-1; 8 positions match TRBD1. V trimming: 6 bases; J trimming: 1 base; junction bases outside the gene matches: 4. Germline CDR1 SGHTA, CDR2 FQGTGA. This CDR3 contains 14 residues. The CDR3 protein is CASREQGGNTEAFF. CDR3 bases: TGTGCCAGCAGGGAACAGGGGGGGAACACTGAAGCTTTCTTT. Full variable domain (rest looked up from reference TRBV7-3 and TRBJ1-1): GAGVSQTPSNKVTEKGKYVELRCDPISGHTALYWYRQSLGQGPEFLIYFQGTGAADDSGLPNDRFFAVRPEGSVSTLKIQRTERGDSAVYLCASREQGGNTEAFFGQGTRLTVV.

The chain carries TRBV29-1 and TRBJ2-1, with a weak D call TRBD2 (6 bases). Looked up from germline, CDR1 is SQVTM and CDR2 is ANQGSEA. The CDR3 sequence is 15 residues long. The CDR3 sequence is CSCRRGTSSYNEQFF. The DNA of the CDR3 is TGCAGTTGTAGGCGGGGAACGAGCTCCTACAATGAGCAGTTCTTC.

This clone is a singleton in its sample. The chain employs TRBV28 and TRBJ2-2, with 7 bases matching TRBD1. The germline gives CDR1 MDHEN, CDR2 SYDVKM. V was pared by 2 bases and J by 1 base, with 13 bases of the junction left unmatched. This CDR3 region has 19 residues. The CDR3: CASSLGFQVGQRNTGELFF. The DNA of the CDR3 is TGTGCCAGCAGTTTAGGATTCCAAGTGGGACAGAGGAACACCGGGGAGCTGTTTTTT.

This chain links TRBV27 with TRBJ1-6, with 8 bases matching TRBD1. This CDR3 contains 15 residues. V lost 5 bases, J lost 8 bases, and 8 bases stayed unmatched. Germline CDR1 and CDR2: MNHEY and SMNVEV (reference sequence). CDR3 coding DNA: TGTGCCAGCAGTGCCATACAGGGGGGTTATTCACCCCTCCACTTT. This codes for CASSAIQGGYSPLHF.

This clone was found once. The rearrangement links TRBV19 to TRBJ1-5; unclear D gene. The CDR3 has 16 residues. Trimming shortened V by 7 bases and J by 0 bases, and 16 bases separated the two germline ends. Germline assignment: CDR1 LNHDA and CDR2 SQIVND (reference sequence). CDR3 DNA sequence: TGTGCCAGTACCCGACGGAGCCCTTATAGCAATCAGCCCCAGCATTTT. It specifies CASTRRSPYSNQPQHF.